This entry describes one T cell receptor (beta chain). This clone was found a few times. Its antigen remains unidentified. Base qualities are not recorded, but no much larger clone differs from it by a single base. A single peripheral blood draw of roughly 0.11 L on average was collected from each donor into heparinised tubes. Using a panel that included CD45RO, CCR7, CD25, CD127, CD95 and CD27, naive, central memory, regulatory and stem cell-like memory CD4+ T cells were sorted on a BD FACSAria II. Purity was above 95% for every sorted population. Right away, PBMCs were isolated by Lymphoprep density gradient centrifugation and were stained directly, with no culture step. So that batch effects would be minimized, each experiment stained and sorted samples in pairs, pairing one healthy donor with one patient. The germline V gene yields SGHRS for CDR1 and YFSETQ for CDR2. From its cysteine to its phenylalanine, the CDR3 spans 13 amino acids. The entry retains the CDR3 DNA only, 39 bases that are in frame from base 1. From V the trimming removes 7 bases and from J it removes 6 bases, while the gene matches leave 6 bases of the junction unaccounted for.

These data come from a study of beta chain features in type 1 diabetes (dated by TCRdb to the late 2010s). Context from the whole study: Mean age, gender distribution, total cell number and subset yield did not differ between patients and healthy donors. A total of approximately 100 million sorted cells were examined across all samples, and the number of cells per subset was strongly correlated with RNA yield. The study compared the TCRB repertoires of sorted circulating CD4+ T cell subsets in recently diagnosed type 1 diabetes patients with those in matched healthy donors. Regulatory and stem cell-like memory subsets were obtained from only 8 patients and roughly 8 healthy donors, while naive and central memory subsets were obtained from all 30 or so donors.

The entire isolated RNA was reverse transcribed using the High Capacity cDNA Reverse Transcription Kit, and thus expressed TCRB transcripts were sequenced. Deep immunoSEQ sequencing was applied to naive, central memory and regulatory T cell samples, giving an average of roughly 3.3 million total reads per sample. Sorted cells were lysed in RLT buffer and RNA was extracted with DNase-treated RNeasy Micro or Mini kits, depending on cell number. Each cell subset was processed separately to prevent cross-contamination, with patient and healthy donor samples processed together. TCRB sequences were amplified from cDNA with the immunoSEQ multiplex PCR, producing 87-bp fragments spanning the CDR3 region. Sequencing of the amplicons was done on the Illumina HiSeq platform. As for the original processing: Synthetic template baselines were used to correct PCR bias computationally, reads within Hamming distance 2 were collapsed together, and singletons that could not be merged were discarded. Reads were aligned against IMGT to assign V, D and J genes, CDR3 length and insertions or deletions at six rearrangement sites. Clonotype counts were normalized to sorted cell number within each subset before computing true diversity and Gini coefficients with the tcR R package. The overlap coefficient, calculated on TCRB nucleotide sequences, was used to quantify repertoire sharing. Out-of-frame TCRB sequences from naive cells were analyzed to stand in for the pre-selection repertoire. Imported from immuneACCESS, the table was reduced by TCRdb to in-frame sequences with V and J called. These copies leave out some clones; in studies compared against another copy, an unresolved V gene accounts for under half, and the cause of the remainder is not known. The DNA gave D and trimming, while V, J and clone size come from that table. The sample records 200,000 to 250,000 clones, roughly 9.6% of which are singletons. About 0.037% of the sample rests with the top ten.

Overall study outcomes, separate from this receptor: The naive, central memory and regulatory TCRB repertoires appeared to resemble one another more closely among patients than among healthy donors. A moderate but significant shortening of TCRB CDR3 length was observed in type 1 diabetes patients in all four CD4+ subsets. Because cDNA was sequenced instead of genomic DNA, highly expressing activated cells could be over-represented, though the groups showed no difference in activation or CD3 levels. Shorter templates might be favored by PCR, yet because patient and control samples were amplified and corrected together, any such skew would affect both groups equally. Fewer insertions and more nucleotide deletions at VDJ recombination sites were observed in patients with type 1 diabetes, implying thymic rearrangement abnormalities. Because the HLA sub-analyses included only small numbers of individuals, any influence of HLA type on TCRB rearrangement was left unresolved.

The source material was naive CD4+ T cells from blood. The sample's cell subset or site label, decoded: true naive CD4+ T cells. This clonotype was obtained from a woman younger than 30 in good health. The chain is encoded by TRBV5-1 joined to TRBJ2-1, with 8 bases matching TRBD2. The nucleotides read TGCGCCAGCTCCCTCACTAGCGGCAATGAGCAGTTCTTC. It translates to CASSLTSGNEQFF.